This T cell receptor beta chain is from a study of CD8 T cells in Susac syndrome. RNA was extracted with the RNeasy kit, and a quantity of roughly 0.45 to 1 ug was reverse transcribed using random hexamers. Across 54 Vbeta and 13 Jbeta, immunoSEQ multiplex PCR amplified TCR beta CDR3. TCRdb used MiXCR to reprocess the immunoSEQ multiplex PCR reads, holding one entry per CDR3 protein. The sample includes about 70,000 distinct CDR3 sequences, approximately 95% of them seen just once. The germline V and J ends were trimmed by 2 bases and 0 bases, with 17 bases remaining between them. Germline CDR1 is MNHEY and CDR2 is SMNVEV (reference sequence). The CDR3 consists of 18 residues. Details on this clonotype: What it recognizes is unknown.

Study-level points and caveats: The study recognized that its TCR sequencing and HLA analysis covered a relatively small number of individuals.

TEMRA cells were enriched by FACS, while CD8+ and CD4+ T cells were obtained through a negative isolation that was performed magnetically. The TCR originated in a human donor in good health. The source material was CD8+ T cells from PBMCs. The V and J genes are TRBV27 and TRBJ1-5; D remains unclear. In DNA form, the CDR3 reads TGTGCCAGCAGTTTAAGCCCCCCCCGACGGTATAGCAATCAGCCCCAGCATTTT. This translates into CASSLSPPRRYSNQPQHF.